This is a list of T cell receptor beta chains from one sample in a study of pediatric ulcerative colitis. Repertoires were generated with immunoSEQ multiplex PCR, while TCRdb's copy carries only in-frame clones and drops some. The data hold over 10,000 clones, with roughly 80% observed a single time. What was sequenced was gut tissue. Every receptor here comes from a boy younger than 18 who was a control in a study of pediatric ulcerative colitis. The CDR3 runs from the conserved cysteine through the conserved F or W. A D gene is named only where the DNA matches it firmly. The size of a clone is reported for some rows only, either as once, few or many, or as a class for expanded clones.

J gene,clone size,V gene,D gene,CDR3 protein,CDR3 DNA
TRBJ2-3,NA,TRBV5-6,NA,CASSPGGADTQYF,TGTGCCAGCAGCCCAGGAGGAGCTGATACGCAGTATTTT
TRBJ1-3,NA,TRBV7-2,NA,CASSLDPSGLSSGNTIYF,TGTGCCAGCAGCTTAGACCCTTCGGGACTGAGCTCTGGAAACACCATATATTTT
TRBJ1-5,NA,TRBV19,NA,CASKGSNQPQHF,TGTGCCAGTAAAGGGAGTAATCAGCCCCAGCATTTT
TRBJ2-7,NA,TRBV5-6,NA,CASSITLSWARIYYEQYF,TGTGCCAGCAGCATAACCTTGAGTTGGGCGAGGATCTACTACGAGCAGTACTTC
TRBJ1-1,NA,TRBV11-2,NA,CASSPVRGNTEAFF,TGTGCCAGCAGCCCCGTCAGGGGGAACACTGAAGCTTTCTTT
TRBJ1-5,NA,TRBV6-6,NA,CASSQQPRQPQHF,TGTGCCAGCAGTCAACAGCCCAGGCAGCCCCAGCATTTT
TRBJ2-3,NA,TRBV9,NA,CASSSGVGGSTDTQYF,TGTGCCAGCAGCTCCGGGGTGGGAGGAAGCACAGATACGCAGTATTTT
TRBJ1-5,medium-sized,TRBV21-1,NA,CASSKADRSSNQPQHF,TGTGCCAGCAGCAAAGCTGACAGATCTAGCAATCAGCCCCAGCATTTT
TRBJ1-1,NA,TRBV7-9,NA,CASSFGQGLLNTEAFF,TGTGCCAGCAGCTTCGGTCAAGGGCTCTTGAACACTGAAGCTTTCTTT
TRBJ2-3,medium-sized,TRBV7-6,NA,CASSLYPGAGDTQYF,TGTGCCAGCAGCTTATATCCGGGAGCGGGAGATACGCAGTATTTT
TRBJ2-7,NA,TRBV10-1,NA,CASSRGRVGEQYF,TGCGCCAGCAGCCGAGGAAGGGTCGGCGAGCAGTACTTC
TRBJ1-4,few,TRBV5-4,NA,CASSSQGRNEKLFF,TGTGCCAGCAGCTCCCAGGGGCGCAATGAAAAACTGTTTTTT
TRBJ2-7,once,TRBV11-2,NA,CASSEQGSSYEQYF,TGTGCCAGCAGCGAACAGGGTAGCTCCTACGAGCAGTACTTC
TRBJ1-2,NA,TRBV30,NA,CAWSLLHGYTF,TGTGCCTGGAGTTTACTTCATGGCTACACCTTC
TRBJ1-5,NA,TRBV15,NA,CATSTGTSNQPQHF,TGTGCCACCAGCACCGGGACCAGCAATCAGCCCCAGCATTTT
TRBJ2-2,NA,TRBV29-1,TRBD1,CSVSGGTNTGELFF,TGCAGCGTTTCAGGGGGAACGAACACCGGGGAGCTGTTTTTT
TRBJ1-5,NA,TRBV27,NA,CASSFRQGNQPQHF,TGTGCCAGCAGTTTTAGACAGGGCAATCAGCCCCAGCATTTT
TRBJ2-1,NA,TRBV7-3,NA,CASSLDFAASYNEQFF,TGTGCCAGCAGCCTAGATTTCGCGGCCTCCTACAATGAGCAGTTCTTC
TRBJ2-1,NA,TRBV11-3,TRBD2,CASSFHGLAGYNEQFF,TGTGCCAGCAGCTTTCATGGACTAGCGGGTTACAATGAGCAGTTCTTC
TRBJ1-4,NA,TRBV30,NA,CAWNDGQSNEKLFF,TGTGCCTGGAATGATGGACAGAGTAATGAAAAACTGTTTTTT
TRBJ1-2,NA,TRBV10-3,TRBD1,CAISEKPPGQGTNYGYTF,TGTGCCATCAGTGAAAAACCTCCGGGACAGGGCACTAACTATGGCTACACCTTC
TRBJ1-1,NA,TRBV18,TRBD1,CASTKQGWGTEAFF,TGTGCCAGCACCAAACAGGGGTGGGGCACTGAAGCTTTCTTT
TRBJ2-3,few,TRBV6-1,TRBD2,CASSEVPGGGQDTQYF,TGTGCCAGCAGTGAAGTTCCGGGGGGAGGACAAGATACGCAGTATTTT
TRBJ1-2,NA,TRBV29-1,TRBD1,CSVETGVYGYTF,TGCAGCGTTGAGACAGGGGTTTATGGCTACACCTTC
TRBJ2-7,NA,TRBV4-2,TRBD1,CASSQGGEQGAYF,TGTGCCAGCAGCCAAGGAGGAGAACAGGGGGCCTACTTC
TRBJ1-4,once,TRBV5-5,TRBD1,CASSLAVGGQGREEKLFF,TGTGCCAGCAGCTTGGCCGTAGGCGGACAGGGTCGCGAGGAAAAACTGTTTTTT
TRBJ2-2,NA,TRBV15,NA,CATSRANLNTGELFF,TGTGCCACCAGCAGGGCCAACTTGAACACCGGGGAGCTGTTTTTT
TRBJ1-2,NA,TRBV5-6,NA,CASSLVRGADGYTF,TGTGCCAGCAGCTTGGTTCGAGGGGCAGATGGCTACACCTTC
TRBJ2-5,NA,TRBV7-7,TRBD2,CASSPGNTGGETQYF,TGTGCTAGCAGCCCCGGGAACACGGGAGGGGAGACCCAGTACTTC
TRBJ1-1,NA,TRBV11-2,NA,CASSLHTNTEAFF,TGTGCCAGCAGCCTACACACGAACACTGAAGCTTTCTTT
TRBJ2-6,NA,TRBV19,TRBD2,CASSIVRGGSAGANVLTF,TGTGCCAGTAGTATAGTTCGGGGGGGTTCGGCTGGGGCCAACGTCCTGACTTTC
TRBJ2-7,NA,TRBV7-8,NA,CASSLVGRNYEQYF,TGTGCCAGCAGCTTAGTCGGGAGAAACTACGAGCAGTACTTC
TRBJ1-1,NA,TRBV2,TRBD1,CASKGQGTEAFF,TGTGCCAGCAAGGGACAGGGGACTGAAGCTTTCTTT
TRBJ2-3,once,TRBV7-2,NA,CASSLVAWDTQYF,TGTGCCAGCAGCTTAGTAGCTTGGGATACGCAGTATTTT
TRBJ1-5,NA,TRBV10-3,NA,CAISEQRGDQPQHF,TGTGCCATCAGTGAGCAACGGGGGGACCAGCCCCAGCATTTT
TRBJ2-4,NA,TRBV19,TRBD2,CASSITGTSGNWDIQYF,TGTGCCAGTAGTATCACCGGGACTAGCGGGAATTGGGACATTCAGTACTTC
TRBJ2-7,few,TRBV2,NA,CASSEGPPMAIETYEQYF,TGTGCCAGCAGTGAAGGGCCCCCAATGGCAATAGAAACCTACGAGCAGTACTTC
TRBJ2-3,NA,TRBV7-7,NA,CASSSDRTDTQYF,TGTGCTAGCAGCTCTGATCGCACAGATACGCAGTATTTT
TRBJ2-3,NA,TRBV7-9,NA,CASSPPGVLDTDTQYF,TGTGCCAGCAGCCCCCCGGGGGTTCTAGACACAGATACGCAGTATTTT
TRBJ2-5,once,TRBV2,NA,CASTVTHETQYF,TGTGCCAGCACAGTAACGCATGAGACCCAGTACTTC
TRBJ2-1,few,TRBV2,NA,CASSAGKGHNEQFF,TGTGCCAGCAGTGCGGGGAAGGGGCACAATGAGCAGTTCTTC
TRBJ2-2,few,TRBV7-2,NA,CASSLAGDTGELFF,TGTGCCAGCAGCTTAGCTGGTGACACCGGGGAGCTGTTTTTT
TRBJ2-3,NA,TRBV4-1,TRBD2,CASRYGTSGTDTQYF,TGCGCCAGCAGATATGGGACTAGCGGAACAGATACGCAGTATTTT
TRBJ2-5,NA,TRBV6-1,NA,CASSEVPQDGTQYF,TGTGCCAGCAGTGAAGTACCCCAAGATGGGACCCAGTACTTC
TRBJ2-2,medium-sized,TRBV7-3,TRBD1,CASSQMDRDTGELFF,TGTGCCAGCAGCCAAATGGACAGGGACACCGGGGAGCTGTTTTTT
TRBJ1-1,NA,TRBV19,NA,CASSPIIGGTEAFF,TGTGCCAGTAGCCCTATCATCGGGGGCACTGAAGCTTTCTTT
TRBJ2-1,NA,TRBV4-1,TRBD2,CASSPWGLAGFSYNEQFF,TGCGCCAGCAGCCCTTGGGGACTAGCGGGATTCTCCTACAATGAGCAGTTCTTC
TRBJ1-2,NA,TRBV12-5,NA,CASGLGQTDGYTF,TGTGCTAGTGGTTTGGGACAGACGGATGGCTACACCTTC
TRBJ2-7,NA,TRBV6-1,NA,CASKFDLNSYEQYF,TGTGCCAGCAAGTTCGACTTGAACTCCTACGAGCAGTACTTC
TRBJ2-1,NA,TRBV25-1,NA,CASSESTGGRYNEQFF,TGTGCCAGCAGTGAATCTACCGGGGGTCGCTACAATGAGCAGTTCTTC
TRBJ2-7,once,TRBV19,TRBD2,CASRSGLASSYEQYF,TGTGCCAGTAGATCAGGACTAGCGAGCTCCTACGAGCAGTACTTC
TRBJ1-3,few,TRBV7-9,NA,CASSLVLGPSGNTIYF,TGTGCCAGCAGCTTAGTTTTAGGCCCCTCTGGAAACACCATATATTTT
TRBJ2-1,NA,TRBV5-4,NA,CASSPGASLYNEQFF,TGTGCCAGCAGCCCCGGGGCCAGCTTGTACAATGAGCAGTTCTTC
TRBJ2-7,few,TRBV27,TRBD2,CASSPRTSAYEQYF,TGTGCCAGCAGTCCCCGGACTAGCGCCTACGAGCAGTACTTC
TRBJ2-1,once,TRBV19,NA,CATAQEIYNEQFF,TGTGCCACCGCCCAAGAGATCTACAATGAGCAGTTCTTC
TRBJ2-3,NA,TRBV19,TRBD2,CASSPRTSGITDTQYF,TGTGCCAGTAGTCCGCGGACTAGCGGGATCACAGATACGCAGTATTTT
TRBJ2-1,NA,TRBV11-3,NA,CASSFDPAANEQFF,TGTGCCAGCAGCTTCGATCCGGCAGCTAATGAGCAGTTCTTC